Listed here are 24 T cell receptor beta chains from one sample, sequenced in a study of cytomegalovirus exposure and HLA in healthy donors. The primer mix had 60 Vbeta and 13 Jbeta primers. Repertoires were generated with immunoSEQ multiplex PCR, while TCRdb's copy carries only in-frame clones and drops some. The table shows 200,000 or so clones, with over 70% occurring only once. Sequencing was done on a sample of PBMCs. These receptors all stem from a woman between 18 and 29 years old in good health and CMV-seropositive.

CDR3 protein: CASSPAGGNTGELFF. CDR3 coding DNA: TGTGCCAGCAGCCCCGCGGGGGGGAACACCGGGGAGCTGTTTTTT. This chain connects TRBV7-7 to TRBJ2-2; 8 positions agree with TRBD2. Per the germline V gene, CDR1 is SSHAT and CDR2 is FNYEAQ (reference sequence). V lost 5 bases and J lost 1; bases outside the gene matches: 3. The CDR3 contains 15 residues.

This chain uses TRBV15 with TRBJ2-1; 9 nucleotides agree with TRBD2. Per germline, CDR1 LNHNV and CDR2 YYDKDF (reference sequence). The CDR3 contains 17 residues. V dropped 0 bases and J dropped 7; count of bases not matched to a gene: 10. In DNA form, the CDR3 reads TGTGCCACCAGCAGAGATGCGGGGGGGCTTTGGTCTAATGAGCAGTTCTTC. Translating gives CATSRDAGGLWSNEQFF.

The J gene is TRBJ2-3, the V gene TRBV30; TRBD1 agrees at 7 bases. V lost 4 bases, J lost 4 bases, and 8 bases stayed unmatched. CDR1 GTSNPN and CDR2 SVGIG come from the germline V gene (reference sequence). The CDR3 contains 14 residues. CDR3 in amino acids: CAWNPGQRSDTQYF. The CDR3 nucleotides read TGTGCCTGGAATCCGGGACAGCGATCAGATACGCAGTATTTT.

As for this clone: The junction shows a germline mismatch at one end, possibly a read error. The chain has TRBV4-2 and TRBJ2-5, with D perhaps TRBD2 (6 bases). Per the germline V gene, CDR1 is LGHNA and CDR2 is YNFKEQ. This CDR3 region has 18 residues. This CDR3 is CASSQEGGLPGAQGTQYF. In DNA, the CDR3 is TGTGCCAGCAGCCAAGAGGGGGGACTTCCCGGTGCCCAAGGGACCCAGTACTTC.

The rearrangement joins TRBV6-4 to TRBJ2-5, with TRBD1 identical over 9 bases. With 5 bases clipped from V and 1 base from J, the junction kept 14 bases outside the gene matches. CDR1 MRHNA and CDR2 SNTAGT come from the germline V gene. This CDR3 region has 18 residues. In nucleotides, the CDR3 is TGTGCCAGCAGTCCCGGAGCCTTCACGACAGGGGGCCAAGAGACCCAGTACTTC. Encoded protein: CASSPGAFTTGGQETQYF.

The chain links TRBV5-6 to TRBJ1-5; a weak D match, TRBD1 (6 bases). Trimming removed 4 bases from V and 5 bases from J, with 10 bases in between. The length of the CDR3 is 13 residues. Germline lookup yields CDR1 SGHDT and CDR2 YYEEEE. The CDR3 DNA reads as TGTGCCAGCAGCGTAAACAGGGATCAGCCCCAGCATTTT. Residues: CASSVNRDQPQHF.

V and J are TRBV11-2 and TRBJ1-3; D is perhaps TRBD1 (6 bases). The CDR3 extends over 13 amino acids. Trimming took off 5 bases at V and 4 bases at J, with 9 bases between the two ends. CDR1 and CDR2 (germline): SGHAT, FQNNGV. The CDR3 loop is CASSQGSGNTIYF. CDR3 bases: TGTGCCAGCAGCCAGGGGTCGGGAAACACCATATATTTT.

The chain couples TRBV10-1 to TRBJ2-2; 10 nucleotides align to TRBD2. The germline V gene has CDR1 WNHNN and CDR2 SYGVQD (reference sequence). The CDR3 totals 15 residues. Trimming took 2 bases from V and 4 from J; bases not matched to a gene: 1. Here the CDR3 DNA reads TGCGCCAGCAGTGAGAAGCGGGGGGGCACCGGGGAGCTGTTTTTT. This gives the protein CASSEKRGGTGELFF.

The chain links TRBV5-1 to TRBJ1-4; D ambiguous. Germline loops: CDR1 SGHRS, CDR2 YFSETQ. Trimming cost V 2 bases and J 4 bases, with 9 bases left between them. CDR3 size: 14 residues. In DNA, the CDR3 is TGCGCCAGCAGCTTAGCGGGCAGTAATGAAAAACTGTTTTTT. It encodes CASSLAGSNEKLFF.

The chain recombines TRBV6-1 with TRBJ2-7; TRBD2 is a possible D gene (6 bases). Looked up from germline, CDR1 is MNHNS and CDR2 is SASEGT. V lost 8 bases, J lost 6 bases, and 20 bases lay in between. The CDR3 contains 14 residues. CDR3 DNA: TGTGCCAGCCGGAGGGCAAGGTCCCCATTCGAGCAGTACTTC. It translates to CASRRARSPFEQYF.

This rearrangement joins TRBV28 to TRBJ2-7, with 13 bases matching TRBD2. The CDR3 extends over 19 amino acids. Germline-derived CDR1 and CDR2 are MDHEN and SYDVKM. The trim removed 6 bases at V and 4 bases at J, leaving 18 bases unmatched. The CDR3 DNA reads TGTGCCAGCAGCCACGAACTACTAGCGGGGGGGCTCTCCACATACGAGCAGTACTTC. Translation: CASSHELLAGGLSTYEQYF.

In its sample, this clone was seen a few times. The chain is built from TRBV2 and TRBJ2-3, with D maybe TRBD2 (5 bases). Germline CDR1 is SNHLY and CDR2 is FYNNEI. The CDR3 is 13 amino acids. Trimming removed 9 bases at V and 4 bases at J, with 14 bases between. The DNA of the CDR3 is TGTGCCAGTGTAACTCAGCGGTCAGATACGCAGTATTTT. Translation gives CASVTQRSDTQYF. Using reference TRBV2 and TRBJ2-3 for the parts outside the CDR3, the full variable domain is EPEVTQTPSHQVTQMGQEVILRCVPISNHLYFYWYRQILGQKVEFLVSFYNNEISEKSEIFDDQFSVERPDGSNFTLKIRSTKLEDSAMYFCASVTQRSDTQYFGPGTRLTVL.

This chain uses TRBV9 with TRBJ2-3; TRBD2 matches at 8 bases. This CDR3 contains 15 residues. The junction had 6 bases not matched to a gene; V was cut back by 5 bases and J by 1 base. Germline CDR1 and CDR2: SGDLS and YYNGEE. DNA for the CDR3: TGTGCCAGCAGTGCCTCCGGGGGGGGCACAGATACGCAGTATTTT. Translating it yields CASSASGGGTDTQYF.

This clone was found once. The chain carries TRBV11-2 and TRBJ2-1, with a tentative D call TRBD2 (6 bases). The V end lost 3 bases, the J end lost 6 bases, and 12 bases lay between the germline ends. This CDR3 region has 14 residues. Germline lookup yields CDR1 SGHAT and CDR2 FQNNGV. DNA for the CDR3: TGTGCCAGCAGCTTGGCGGGGCTTTCCAATGAGCAGTTCTTC. Translated, it gives CASSLAGLSNEQFF.

This clone showed up just once. The chain is built from TRBV6-5 and TRBJ2-1; no reliable D call. CDR1 and CDR2 from the germline V gene are MNHEY and SVGAGI. There are 14 residues in the CDR3. The V gene lost 8 bases and the J gene lost 5 bases, with 16 bases spanning the gap. CDR3 DNA: TGTGCCAGCCAACTCAAAGAAGTTCACAATGAGCAGTTCTTC. Translating it yields CASQLKEVHNEQFF.

The chain couples TRBV5-1 to TRBJ1-2; 9 nucleotides line up with TRBD1. V shed 3 bases, J shed 7 bases, and the junction held 7 bases outside the gene matches. Germline V gene data show CDR1 as SGHRS and CDR2 as YFSETQ. The CDR3 is made up of 14 amino acids. The CDR3: CASSSLGQGSGYTF. DNA of the CDR3: TGCGCCAGCAGCTCCCTGGGACAGGGCTCTGGCTACACCTTC.

The chain uses TRBV21-1 and TRBJ1-1. TRBV21-1 is deemed a pseudogene. The CDR3 has 16 residues. The CDR3 coding sequence is TGTGCCAGCAGCAAAGCGCGAGTGCCCTCTGACACTGAAGCTTTCTTT. Protein: CASSKARVPSDTEAFF.

The chain employs TRBV6-5 and TRBJ1-1; D unresolved. Trimming took off 6 bases at V and 0 bases at J, with 8 bases between the two ends. In germline, CDR1 is MNHEY, CDR2 SVGAGI. There are 13 residues in the CDR3. The DNA for the CDR3 is TGTGCCAGCAGCCGAGAGGTGAACACTGAAGCTTTCTTT. Protein sequence: CASSREVNTEAFF.

This clone was recorded a few times. V usage is TRBV30 and J usage is TRBJ2-3, with D possibly matching TRBD2 (6 bases). The germline gives CDR1 GTSNPN, CDR2 SVGIG (reference sequence). The CDR3 runs to 14 residues. Trimming stripped 4 bases from V and 0 bases from J, with 11 bases between. CDR3 DNA sequence: TGTGCCTGGACGCGGGGCCAAAGCACAGATACGCAGTATTTT. Its protein is CAWTRGQSTDTQYF.

V and J are TRBV5-1 and TRBJ2-1; D ambiguous. This CDR3 contains 14 residues. Per the germline V gene, CDR1 is SGHRS and CDR2 is YFSETQ. Between the trimmed V and J ends, which lost 0 bases and 0 bases, there was a span of 4 bases. The DNA of the CDR3 is TGCGCCAGCAGCTTGGGCGGCTCCTACAATGAGCAGTTCTTC. This codes for CASSLGGSYNEQFF.

V and J are TRBV7-9 and TRBJ1-1; D is possibly TRBD1 (6 bases). CDR3 length equals 14 residues. The ends were cut back, 4 bases at V and 1 base at J, with 10 bases in the middle. The germline gives CDR1 SEHNR, CDR2 FQNEAQ (reference sequence). This chain's CDR3 is CASSSRGRNTEAFF. As DNA, the CDR3 is TGTGCCAGCAGCTCCAGGGGACGGAACACTGAAGCTTTCTTT. Supplemented by reference TRBV7-9 and TRBJ1-1, the full variable domain reads DTGVSQNPRHKITKRGQNVTFRCDPISEHNRLYWYRQTLGQGPEFLTYFQNEAQLEKSRLLSDRFSAERPKGSFSTLEIQRTEQGDSAMYLCASSSRGRNTEAFFGQGTRLTVV.

This rearrangement joins TRBV6-6 to TRBJ2-5; 10 bases align to TRBD1. Per germline, CDR1 MNHNY and CDR2 SVGAGI (reference sequence). The CDR3 has 14 amino acids. Losses at the gene ends were 6 bases for V and 2 bases for J; bases not matched to a gene: 3. The CDR3 loop reads CASRRQGAQETQYF. The DNA for the CDR3 is TGTGCCAGCAGGAGACAGGGGGCACAAGAGACCCAGTACTTC.

The J gene is TRBJ1-4, the V gene TRBV5-1; D might be TRBD1 (5 bases). V was clipped by 6 bases and J by 5 bases, with 11 bases between them. The CDR3 loop spans 13 amino acids. Germline CDR1 reads SGHRS; CDR2 reads YFSETQ. CDR3 DNA sequence: TGCGCCAGCAAGCAGGGTGCCAATGAAAAACTGTTTTTT. Translation: CASKQGANEKLFF. Full variable domain (outside the CDR3, taken from reference TRBV5-1 and TRBJ1-4): KAGVTQTPRYLIKTRGQQVTLSCSPISGHRSVSWYQQTPGQGLQFLFEYFSETQRNKGNFPGRFSGRQFSNSRSEMNVSTLELGDSALYLCASKQGANEKLFFGSGTQLSVL.

This clone was seen a handful of times. The chain uses TRBV5-6 and TRBJ2-3; a weak D match, TRBD2 (5 bases). Per the germline V gene, CDR1 is SGHDT and CDR2 is YYEEEE. With 2 bases removed from V and 9 bases from J, the gap between germline ends came to 16 bases. The length of the CDR3 is 14 residues. The CDR3 coding sequence is TGTGCCAGCAGCTTCGGCGGGTCGGAGGAGACGCAGTATTTT. Amino acids: CASSFGGSEETQYF.